This entry features one T cell receptor (beta chain) sequence. Its antigen is as yet unknown. PCR used 60 Vbeta primers and 13 Jbeta primers. Measured with immunoSEQ multiplex PCR; TCRdb has only the in-frame clones, and not every one. The sample carries 120,000 or so clones, under 85% recorded once. The V end was cut by 1 base, the J end by 0 bases, with 13 bases between. CDR1 LGHNA and CDR2 YSLEER come from the germline V gene. There are 17 residues in the CDR3. The sample belongs to a study of cytomegalovirus exposure and HLA in healthy donors. The study, taken as a whole, reports: Rare TCR sequences dominated, though some public TCRs recurred in many donors. A later look showed TCR association rates differing by HLA locus, highest for DRB1 and lowest for HLA-C.

Donors were ostensibly healthy at sampling, although undocumented immune exposures were probable. The chain uses TRBV4-3 and TRBJ2-4, with a tentative D call TRBD2 (6 bases). Sample: PBMCs. The TCR was taken from a woman between 50 and 59 years old in good health and CMV-seropositive. The CDR3 loop reads CASSQVGLAVAKNIQYF. In nucleotides, the CDR3 is TGCGCCAGCAGCCAAGTGGGTTTAGCGGTAGCCAAAAACATTCAGTACTTC.